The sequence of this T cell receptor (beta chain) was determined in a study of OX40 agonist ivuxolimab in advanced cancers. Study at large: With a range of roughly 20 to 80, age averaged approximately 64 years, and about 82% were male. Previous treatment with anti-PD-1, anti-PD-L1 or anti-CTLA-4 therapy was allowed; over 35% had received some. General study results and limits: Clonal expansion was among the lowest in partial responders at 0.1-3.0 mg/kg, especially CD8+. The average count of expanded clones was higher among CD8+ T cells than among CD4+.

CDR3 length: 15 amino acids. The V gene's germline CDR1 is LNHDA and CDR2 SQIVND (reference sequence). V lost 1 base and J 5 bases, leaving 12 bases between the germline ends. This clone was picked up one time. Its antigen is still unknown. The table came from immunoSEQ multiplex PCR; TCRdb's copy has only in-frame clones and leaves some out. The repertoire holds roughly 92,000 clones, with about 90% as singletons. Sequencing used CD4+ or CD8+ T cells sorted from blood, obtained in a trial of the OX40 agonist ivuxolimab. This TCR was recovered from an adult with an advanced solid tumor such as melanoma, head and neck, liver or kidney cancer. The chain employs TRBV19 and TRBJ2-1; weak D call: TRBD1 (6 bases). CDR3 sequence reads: CASSIGWDTNNEQFF. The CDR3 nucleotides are TGTGCCAGTAGTATAGGGTGGGACACAAACAATGAGCAGTTCTTC.